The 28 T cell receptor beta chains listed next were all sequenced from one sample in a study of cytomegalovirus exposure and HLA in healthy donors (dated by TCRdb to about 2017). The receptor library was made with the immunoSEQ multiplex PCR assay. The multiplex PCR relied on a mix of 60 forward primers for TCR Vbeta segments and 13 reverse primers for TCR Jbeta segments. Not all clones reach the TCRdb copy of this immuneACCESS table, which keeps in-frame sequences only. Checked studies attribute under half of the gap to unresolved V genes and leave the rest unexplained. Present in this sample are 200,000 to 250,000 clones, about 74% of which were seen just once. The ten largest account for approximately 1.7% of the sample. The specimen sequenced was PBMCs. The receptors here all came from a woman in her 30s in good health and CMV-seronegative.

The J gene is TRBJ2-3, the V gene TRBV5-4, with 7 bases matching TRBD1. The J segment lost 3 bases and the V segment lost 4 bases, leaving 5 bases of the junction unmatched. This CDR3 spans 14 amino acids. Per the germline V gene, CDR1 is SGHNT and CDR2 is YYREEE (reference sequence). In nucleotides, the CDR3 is TGTGCCAGCAGCCCGCGACAGGGAACAGATACGCAGTATTTT. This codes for CASSPRQGTDTQYF.

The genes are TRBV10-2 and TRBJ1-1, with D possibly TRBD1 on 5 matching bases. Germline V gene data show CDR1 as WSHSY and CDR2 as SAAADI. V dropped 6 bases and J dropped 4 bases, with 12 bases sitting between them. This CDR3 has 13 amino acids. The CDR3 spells CASRAGLGTEAFF. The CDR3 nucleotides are TGCGCCAGCAGGGCAGGGTTGGGCACTGAAGCTTTCTTT.

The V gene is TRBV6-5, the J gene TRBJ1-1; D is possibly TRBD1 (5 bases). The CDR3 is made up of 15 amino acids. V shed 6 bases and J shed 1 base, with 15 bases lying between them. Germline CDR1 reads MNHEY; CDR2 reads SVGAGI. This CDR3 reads CASSAYATGNTEAFF. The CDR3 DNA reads TGTGCCAGCAGCGCATATGCTACAGGGAACACTGAAGCTTTCTTT.

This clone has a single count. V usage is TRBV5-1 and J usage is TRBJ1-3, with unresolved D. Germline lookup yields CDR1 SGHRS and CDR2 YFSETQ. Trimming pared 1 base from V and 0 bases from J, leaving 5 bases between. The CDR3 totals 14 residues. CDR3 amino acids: CASSLSISGNTIYF. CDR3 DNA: TGCGCCAGCAGCTTGAGCATCTCTGGAAACACCATATATTTT.

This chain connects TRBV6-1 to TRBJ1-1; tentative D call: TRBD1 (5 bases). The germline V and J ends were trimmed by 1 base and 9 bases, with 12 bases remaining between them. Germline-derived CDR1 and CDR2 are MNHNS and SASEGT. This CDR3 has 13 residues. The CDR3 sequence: CASSEGRGLQAFF. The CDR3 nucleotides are TGTGCCAGCAGTGAAGGGAGGGGCCTCCAAGCTTTCTTT.

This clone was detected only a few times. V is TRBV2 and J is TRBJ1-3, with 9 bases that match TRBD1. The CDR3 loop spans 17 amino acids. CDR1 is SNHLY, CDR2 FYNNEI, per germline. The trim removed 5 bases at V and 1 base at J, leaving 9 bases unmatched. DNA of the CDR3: TGTGCCAGCAGTCCTGGGGGACAGGGAGGGTCTGGAAACACCATATATTTT. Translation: CASSPGGQGGSGNTIYF. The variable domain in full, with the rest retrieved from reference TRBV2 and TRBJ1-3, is EPEVTQTPSHQVTQMGQEVILRCVPISNHLYFYWYRQILGQKVEFLVSFYNNEISEKSEIFDDQFSVERPDGSNFTLKIRSTKLEDSAMYFCASSPGGQGGSGNTIYFGEGSWLTVV.

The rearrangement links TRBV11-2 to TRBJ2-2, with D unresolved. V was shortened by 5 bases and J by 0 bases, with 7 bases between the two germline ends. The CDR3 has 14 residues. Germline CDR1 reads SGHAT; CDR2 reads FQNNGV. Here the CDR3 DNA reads TGTGCCAGCAGCCTCACAACGAACACCGGGGAGCTGTTTTTT. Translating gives CASSLTTNTGELFF.

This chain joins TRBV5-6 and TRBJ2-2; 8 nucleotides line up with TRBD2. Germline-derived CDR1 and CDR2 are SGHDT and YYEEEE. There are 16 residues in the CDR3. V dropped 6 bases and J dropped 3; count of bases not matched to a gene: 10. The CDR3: CASINSGTAYTGELFF. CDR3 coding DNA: TGTGCCAGCATCAATAGCGGGACGGCTTACACCGGGGAGCTGTTTTTT. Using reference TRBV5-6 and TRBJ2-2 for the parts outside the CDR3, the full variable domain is DAGVTQSPTHLIKTRGQQVTLRCSPKSGHDTVSWYQQALGQGPQFIFQYYEEEERQRGNFPDRFSGHQFPNYSSELNVNALLLGDSALYLCASINSGTAYTGELFFGEGSRLTVL.

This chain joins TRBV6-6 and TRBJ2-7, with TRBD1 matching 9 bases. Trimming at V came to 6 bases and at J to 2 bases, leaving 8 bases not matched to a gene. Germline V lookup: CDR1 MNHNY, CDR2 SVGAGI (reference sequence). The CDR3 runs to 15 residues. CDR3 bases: TGTGCCAGCAGCCTCCCGGGACAGGGAACCTACGAGCAGTACTTC. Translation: CASSLPGQGTYEQYF.

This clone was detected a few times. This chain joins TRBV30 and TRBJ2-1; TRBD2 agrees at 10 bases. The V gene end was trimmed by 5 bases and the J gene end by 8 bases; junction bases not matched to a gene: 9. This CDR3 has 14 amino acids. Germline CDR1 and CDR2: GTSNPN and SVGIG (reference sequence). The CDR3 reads CAWRSGRGADEQFF. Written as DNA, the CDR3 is TGTGCCTGGCGCAGCGGGAGGGGGGCGGATGAGCAGTTCTTC.

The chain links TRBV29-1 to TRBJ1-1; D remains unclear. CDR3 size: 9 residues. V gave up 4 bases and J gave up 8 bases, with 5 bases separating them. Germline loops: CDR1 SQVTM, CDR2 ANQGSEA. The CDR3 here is CSVAPEAFF. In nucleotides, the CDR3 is TGCAGCGTTGCCCCAGAAGCTTTCTTT.

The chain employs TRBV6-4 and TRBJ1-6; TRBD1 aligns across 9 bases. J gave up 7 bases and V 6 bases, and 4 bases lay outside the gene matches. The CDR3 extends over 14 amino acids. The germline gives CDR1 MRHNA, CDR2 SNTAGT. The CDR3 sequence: CASSRDRVNSPLHF. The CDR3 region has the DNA TGTGCCAGCAGCCGGGACAGGGTAAATTCACCCCTCCACTTT.

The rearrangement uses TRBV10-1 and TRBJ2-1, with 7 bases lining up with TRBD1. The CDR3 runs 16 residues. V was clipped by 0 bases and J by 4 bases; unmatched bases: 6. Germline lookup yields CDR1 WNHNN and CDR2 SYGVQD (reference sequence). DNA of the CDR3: TGCGCCAGCAGTGAGTCCCCAGGGACAGTTTACAATGAGCAGTTCTTC. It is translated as CASSESPGTVYNEQFF.

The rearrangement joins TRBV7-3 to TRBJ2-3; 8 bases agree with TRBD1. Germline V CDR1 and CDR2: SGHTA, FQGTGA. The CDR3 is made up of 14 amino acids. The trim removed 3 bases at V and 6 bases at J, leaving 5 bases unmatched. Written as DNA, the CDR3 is TGTGCCAGCAGCTTCACAGGGGGACCGGATACGCAGTATTTT. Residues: CASSFTGGPDTQYF.

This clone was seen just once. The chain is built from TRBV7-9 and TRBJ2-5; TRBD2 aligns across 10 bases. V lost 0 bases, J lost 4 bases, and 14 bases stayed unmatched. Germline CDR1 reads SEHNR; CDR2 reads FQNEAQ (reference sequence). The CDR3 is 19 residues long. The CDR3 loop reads CASSLARSGRADLGETQYF. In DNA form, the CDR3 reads TGTGCCAGCAGCTTAGCGAGGAGCGGGAGGGCCGATTTGGGAGAGACCCAGTACTTC.

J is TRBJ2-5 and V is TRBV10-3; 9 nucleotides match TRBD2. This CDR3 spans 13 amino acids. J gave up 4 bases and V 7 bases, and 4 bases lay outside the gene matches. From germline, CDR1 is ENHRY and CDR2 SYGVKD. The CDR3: CAIMGGRGETQYF. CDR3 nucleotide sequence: TGTGCCATCATGGGCGGGAGGGGAGAGACCCAGTACTTC.

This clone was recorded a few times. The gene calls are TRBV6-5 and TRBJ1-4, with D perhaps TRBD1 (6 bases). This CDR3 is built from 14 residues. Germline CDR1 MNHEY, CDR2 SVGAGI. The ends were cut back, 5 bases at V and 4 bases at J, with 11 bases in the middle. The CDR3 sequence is CASSTGSHNEKLFF. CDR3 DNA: TGTGCCAGCAGTACAGGGTCGCATAATGAAAAACTGTTTTTT.

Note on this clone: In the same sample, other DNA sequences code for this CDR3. As DNA, the CDR3 is TGTGCCAGTAGTAGACAGGGATATGGCTACACCTTC. Its translation: CASSRQGYGYTF. The rearrangement joins TRBV19 to TRBJ1-2; 7 bases match TRBD1. In germline, CDR1 is LNHDA, CDR2 SQIVND (reference sequence). V shed 4 bases and J 5 bases; nucleotides not matched to a gene: 1. CDR3 length: 12 residues.

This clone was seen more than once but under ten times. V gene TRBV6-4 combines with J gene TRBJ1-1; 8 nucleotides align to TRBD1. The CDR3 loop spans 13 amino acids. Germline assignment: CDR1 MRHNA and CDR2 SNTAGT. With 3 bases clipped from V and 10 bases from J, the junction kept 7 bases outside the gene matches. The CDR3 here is CASSDSRQGTAFF. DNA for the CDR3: TGTGCCAGCAGTGATTCCCGACAGGGGACAGCTTTCTTT.

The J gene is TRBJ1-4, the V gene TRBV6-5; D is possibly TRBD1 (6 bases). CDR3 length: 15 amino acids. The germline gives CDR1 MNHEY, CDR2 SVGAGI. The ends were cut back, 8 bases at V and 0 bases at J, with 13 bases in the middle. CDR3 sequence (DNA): TGTGCCAGCGGGGGGGCTGTTGCAACTAATGAAAAACTGTTTTTT. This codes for CASGGAVATNEKLFF.

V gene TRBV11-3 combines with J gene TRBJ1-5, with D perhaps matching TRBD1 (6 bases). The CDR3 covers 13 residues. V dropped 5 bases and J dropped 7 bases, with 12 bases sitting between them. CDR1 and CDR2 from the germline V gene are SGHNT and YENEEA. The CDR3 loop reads CASSQRGGQPQHF. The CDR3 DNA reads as TGTGCCAGCAGCCAGCGAGGGGGACAGCCCCAGCATTTT. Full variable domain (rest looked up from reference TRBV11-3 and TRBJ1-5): EAGVVQSPRYKIIEKKQPVAFWCNPISGHNTLYWYLQNLGQGPELLIRYENEEAVDDSQLPKDRFSAERLKGVDSTLKIQPAELGDSAVYLCASSQRGGQPQHFGDGTRLSIL.

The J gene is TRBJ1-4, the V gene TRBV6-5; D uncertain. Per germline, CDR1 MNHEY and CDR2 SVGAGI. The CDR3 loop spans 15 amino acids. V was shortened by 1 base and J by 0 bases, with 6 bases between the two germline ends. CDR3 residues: CASSYLGATNEKLFF. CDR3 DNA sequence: TGTGCCAGCAGTTACTTGGGAGCAACTAATGAAAAACTGTTTTTT.

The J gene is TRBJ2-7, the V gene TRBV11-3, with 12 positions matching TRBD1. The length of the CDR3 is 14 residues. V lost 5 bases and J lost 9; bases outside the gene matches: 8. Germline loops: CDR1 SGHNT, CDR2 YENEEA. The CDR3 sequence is CASSGDRGLTVQYF. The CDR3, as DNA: TGTGCCAGCAGCGGGGACAGGGGGCTAACGGTGCAGTACTTC.

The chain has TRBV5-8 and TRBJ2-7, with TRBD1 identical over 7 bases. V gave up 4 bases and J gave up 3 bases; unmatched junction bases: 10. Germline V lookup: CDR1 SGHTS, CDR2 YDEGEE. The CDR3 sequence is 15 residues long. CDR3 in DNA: TGTGCCAGCAGCATAGGACAGGCCGGGCACTACGAGCAGTACTTC. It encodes CASSIGQAGHYEQYF. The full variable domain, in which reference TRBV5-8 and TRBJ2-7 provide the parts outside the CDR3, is EAGVTQSPTHLIKTRGQQATLRCSPISGHTSVYWYQQALGLGLQFLLWYDEGEERNRGNFPPRFSGRQFPNYSSELNVNALELEDSALYLCASSIGQAGHYEQYFGPGTRLTVT.

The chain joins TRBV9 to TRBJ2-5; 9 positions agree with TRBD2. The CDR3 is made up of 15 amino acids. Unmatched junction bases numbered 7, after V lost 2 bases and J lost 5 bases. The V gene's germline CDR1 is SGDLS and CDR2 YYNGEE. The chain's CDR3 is CASSVSGSKVETQYF. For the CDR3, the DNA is TGTGCCAGCAGCGTTAGCGGGAGTAAGGTCGAGACCCAGTACTTC. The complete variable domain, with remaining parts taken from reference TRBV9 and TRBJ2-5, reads DSGVTQTPKHLITATGQRVTLRCSPRSGDLSVYWYQQSLDQGLQFLIQYYNGEERAKGNILERFSAQQFPDLHSELNLSSLELGDSALYFCASSVSGSKVETQYFGPGTRLLVL.

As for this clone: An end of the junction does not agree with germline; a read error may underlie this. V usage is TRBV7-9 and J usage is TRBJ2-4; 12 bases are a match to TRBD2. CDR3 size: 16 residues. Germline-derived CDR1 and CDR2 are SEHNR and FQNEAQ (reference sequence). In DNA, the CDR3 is TGTTCCAGCAGCTCTGGACTAGCGGGAACCAAAAACATTCAGTACTTC. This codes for CSSSSGLAGTKNIQYF. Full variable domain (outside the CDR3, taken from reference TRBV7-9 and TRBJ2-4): DTGVSQNPRHKITKRGQNVTFRCDPISEHNRLYWYRQTLGQGPEFLTYFQNEAQLEKSRLLSDRFSAERPKGSFSTLEIQRTEQGDSAMYLCSSSSGLAGTKNIQYFGAGTRLSVL.

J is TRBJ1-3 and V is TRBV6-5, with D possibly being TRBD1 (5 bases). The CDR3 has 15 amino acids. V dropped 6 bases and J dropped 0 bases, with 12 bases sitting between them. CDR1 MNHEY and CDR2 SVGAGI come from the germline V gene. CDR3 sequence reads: CASSHRLDSGNTIYF. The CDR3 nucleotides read TGTGCCAGCAGCCACAGGTTAGACTCTGGAAACACCATATATTTT.

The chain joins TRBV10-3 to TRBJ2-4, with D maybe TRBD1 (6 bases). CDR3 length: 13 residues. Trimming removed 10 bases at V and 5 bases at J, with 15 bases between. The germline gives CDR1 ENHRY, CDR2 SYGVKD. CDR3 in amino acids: CATAEGQQNIQYF. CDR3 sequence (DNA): TGTGCCACGGCCGAGGGACAACAAAACATTCAGTACTTC.